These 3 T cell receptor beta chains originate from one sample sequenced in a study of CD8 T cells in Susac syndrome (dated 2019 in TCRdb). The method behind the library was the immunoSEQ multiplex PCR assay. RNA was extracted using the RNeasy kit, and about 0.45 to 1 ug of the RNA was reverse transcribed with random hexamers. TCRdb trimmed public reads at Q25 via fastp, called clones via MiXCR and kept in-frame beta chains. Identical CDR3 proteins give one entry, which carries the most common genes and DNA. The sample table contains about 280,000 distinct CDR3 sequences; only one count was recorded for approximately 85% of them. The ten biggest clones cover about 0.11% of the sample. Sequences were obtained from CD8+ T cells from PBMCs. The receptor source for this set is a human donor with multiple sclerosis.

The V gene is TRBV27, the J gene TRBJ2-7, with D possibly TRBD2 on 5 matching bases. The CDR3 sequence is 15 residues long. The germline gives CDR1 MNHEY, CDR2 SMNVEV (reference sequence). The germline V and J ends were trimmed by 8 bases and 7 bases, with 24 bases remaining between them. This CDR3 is CASRYGRAPRGEQYF. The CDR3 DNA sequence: TGTGCCAGCCGCTATGGCCGGGCCCCTCGGGGAGAGCAGTACTTC.

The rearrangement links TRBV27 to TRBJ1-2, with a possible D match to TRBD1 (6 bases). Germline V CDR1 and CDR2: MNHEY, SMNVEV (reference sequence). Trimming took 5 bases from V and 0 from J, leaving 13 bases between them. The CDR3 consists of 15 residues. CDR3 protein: CASSTQQGTNYGYTF. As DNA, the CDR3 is TGTGCCAGCAGTACACAACAGGGTACTAACTATGGCTACACCTTC.

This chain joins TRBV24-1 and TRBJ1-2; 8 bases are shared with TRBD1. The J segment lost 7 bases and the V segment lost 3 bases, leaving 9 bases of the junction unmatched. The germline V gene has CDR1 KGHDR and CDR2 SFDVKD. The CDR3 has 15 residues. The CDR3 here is CATSDLPGGDSGYTF. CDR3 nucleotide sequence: TGTGCCACCAGTGATCTCCCAGGGGGCGACTCTGGCTACACCTTC.